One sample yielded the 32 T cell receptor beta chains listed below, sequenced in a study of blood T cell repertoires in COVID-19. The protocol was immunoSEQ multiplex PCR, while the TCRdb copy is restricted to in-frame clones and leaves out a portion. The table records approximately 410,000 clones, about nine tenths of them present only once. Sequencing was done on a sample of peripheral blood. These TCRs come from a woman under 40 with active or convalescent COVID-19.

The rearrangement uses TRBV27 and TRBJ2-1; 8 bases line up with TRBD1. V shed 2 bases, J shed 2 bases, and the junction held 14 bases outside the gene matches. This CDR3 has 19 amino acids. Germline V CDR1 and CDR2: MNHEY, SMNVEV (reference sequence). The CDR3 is CASSLASRGRNPPYNEQFF. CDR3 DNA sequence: TGTGCCAGCAGTTTAGCTTCCAGGGGGCGAAATCCACCCTACAATGAGCAGTTCTTC.

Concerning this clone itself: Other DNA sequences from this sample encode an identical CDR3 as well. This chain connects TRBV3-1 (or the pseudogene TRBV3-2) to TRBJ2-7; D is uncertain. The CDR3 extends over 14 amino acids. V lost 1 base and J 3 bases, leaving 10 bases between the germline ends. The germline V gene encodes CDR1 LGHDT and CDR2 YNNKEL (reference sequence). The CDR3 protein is CASSQAGLVYEQYF. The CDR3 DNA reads TGTGCCAGCAGCCAAGCTGGGCTCGTCTACGAGCAGTACTTC.

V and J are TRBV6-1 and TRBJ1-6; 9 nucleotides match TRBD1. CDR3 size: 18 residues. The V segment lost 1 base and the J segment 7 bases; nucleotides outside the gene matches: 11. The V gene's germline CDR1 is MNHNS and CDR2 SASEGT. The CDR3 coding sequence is TGTGCCAGCAGTGAAGTGGAGGGGGACAGGGAAGGAAATTCACCCCTCCACTTT. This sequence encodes CASSEVEGDREGNSPLHF.

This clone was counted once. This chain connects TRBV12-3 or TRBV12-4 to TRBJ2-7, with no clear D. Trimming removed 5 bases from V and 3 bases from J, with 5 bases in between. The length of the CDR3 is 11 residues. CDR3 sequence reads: CASSILYEQYF. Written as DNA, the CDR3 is TGTGCCAGCAGTATCCTCTACGAGCAGTACTTC.

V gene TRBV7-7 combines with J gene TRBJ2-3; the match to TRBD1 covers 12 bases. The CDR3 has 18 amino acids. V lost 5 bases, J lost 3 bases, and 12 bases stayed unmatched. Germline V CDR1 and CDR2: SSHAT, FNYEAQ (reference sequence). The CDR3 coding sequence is TGTGCCAGCAGCGAACGTATGGGACAGGGGGCATTAACAGATACGCAGTATTTT. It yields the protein CASSERMGQGALTDTQYF.

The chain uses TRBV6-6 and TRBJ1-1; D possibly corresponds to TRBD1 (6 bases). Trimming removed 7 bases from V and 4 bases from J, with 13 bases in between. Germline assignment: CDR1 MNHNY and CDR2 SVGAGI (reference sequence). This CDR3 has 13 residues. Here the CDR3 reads CASTQTGSTEAFF. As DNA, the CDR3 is TGTGCCAGCACTCAAACAGGGAGCACTGAAGCTTTCTTT.

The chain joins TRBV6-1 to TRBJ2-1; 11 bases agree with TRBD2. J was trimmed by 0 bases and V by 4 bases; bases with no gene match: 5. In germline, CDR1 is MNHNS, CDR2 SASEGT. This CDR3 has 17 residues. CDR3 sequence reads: CASSALAGGTSYNEQFF. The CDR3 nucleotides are TGTGCCAGCAGTGCCCTAGCGGGGGGAACCTCCTACAATGAGCAGTTCTTC.

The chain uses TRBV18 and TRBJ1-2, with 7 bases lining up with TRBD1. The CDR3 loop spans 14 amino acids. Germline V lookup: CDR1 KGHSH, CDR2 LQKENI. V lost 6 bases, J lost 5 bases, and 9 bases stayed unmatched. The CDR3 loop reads CASSPGQNSYGYTF. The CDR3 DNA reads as TGTGCCAGCTCCCCGGGACAGAACTCATATGGCTACACCTTC.

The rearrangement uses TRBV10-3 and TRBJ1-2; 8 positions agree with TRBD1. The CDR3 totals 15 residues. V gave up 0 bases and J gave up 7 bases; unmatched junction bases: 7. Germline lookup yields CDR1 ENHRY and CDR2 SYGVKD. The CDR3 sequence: CAISESYGQGLGYTF. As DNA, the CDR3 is TGTGCCATCAGTGAGTCGTATGGACAGGGACTTGGCTACACCTTC.

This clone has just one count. The CDR3 DNA is TGTGCCAGCAGTTACTCGAACACAGGCGAGCAGTACTTC. Translating gives CASSYSNTGEQYF. The J gene is TRBJ2-7, the V gene TRBV6-5, with D possibly matching TRBD1 (5 bases). The V end lost 0 bases, the J end lost 6 bases, and 9 bases lay between the germline ends. Looked up from germline, CDR1 is MNHEY and CDR2 is SVGAGI. This CDR3 is built from 13 residues.

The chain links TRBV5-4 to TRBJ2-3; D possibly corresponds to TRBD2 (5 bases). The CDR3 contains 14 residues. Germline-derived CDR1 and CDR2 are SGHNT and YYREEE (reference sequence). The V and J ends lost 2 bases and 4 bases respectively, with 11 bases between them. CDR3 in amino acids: CASSFKGSADTQYF. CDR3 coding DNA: TGTGCCAGCAGCTTTAAAGGTAGCGCAGATACGCAGTATTTT.

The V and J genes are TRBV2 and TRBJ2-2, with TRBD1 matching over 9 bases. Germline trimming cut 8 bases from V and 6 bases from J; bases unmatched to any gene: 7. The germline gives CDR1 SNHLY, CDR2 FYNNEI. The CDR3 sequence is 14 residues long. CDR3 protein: CASLPGQGPGELFF. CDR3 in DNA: TGTGCCAGCCTACCGGGACAGGGTCCCGGGGAGCTGTTTTTT.

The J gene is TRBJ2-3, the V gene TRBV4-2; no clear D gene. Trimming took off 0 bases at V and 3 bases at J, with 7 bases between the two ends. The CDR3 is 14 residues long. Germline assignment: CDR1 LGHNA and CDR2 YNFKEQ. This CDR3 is CASSQESLTDTQYF. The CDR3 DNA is TGTGCCAGCAGCCAAGAGAGTCTGACAGATACGCAGTATTTT.

DNA of the CDR3: TGTGCCTGGAGGGTACGACTTGAGCAGTTCTTC. Its translation: CAWRVRLEQFF. The genes are TRBV30 and TRBJ2-1; no clear D. The CDR3 sequence is 11 residues long. Germline CDR1 reads GTSNPN; CDR2 reads SVGIG (reference sequence). Trimming took off 3 bases at V and 9 bases at J, with 9 bases between the two ends. The full variable domain, in which reference TRBV30 and TRBJ2-1 provide the parts outside the CDR3, is SQTIHQWPATLVQPVGSPLSLECTVEGTSNPNLYWYRQAAGRGLQLLFYSVGIGQISSEVPQNLSASRPQDRQFILSSKKLLLSDSGFYLCAWRVRLEQFFGPGTRLTVL.

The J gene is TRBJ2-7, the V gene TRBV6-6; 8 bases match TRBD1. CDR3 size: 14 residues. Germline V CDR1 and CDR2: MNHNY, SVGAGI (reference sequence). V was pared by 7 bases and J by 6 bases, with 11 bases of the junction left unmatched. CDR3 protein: CASKIGQGAREQYF. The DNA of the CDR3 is TGTGCCAGCAAGATAGGCCAGGGGGCCCGCGAGCAGTACTTC.

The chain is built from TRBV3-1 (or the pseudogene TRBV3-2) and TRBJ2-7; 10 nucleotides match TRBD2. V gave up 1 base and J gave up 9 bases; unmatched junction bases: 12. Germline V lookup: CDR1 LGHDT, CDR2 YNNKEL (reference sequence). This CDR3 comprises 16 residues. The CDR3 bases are TGTGCCAGCAGCCAAGGCACACTAGCGGGAACATTTCCGCAGTACTTC. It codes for CASSQGTLAGTFPQYF.

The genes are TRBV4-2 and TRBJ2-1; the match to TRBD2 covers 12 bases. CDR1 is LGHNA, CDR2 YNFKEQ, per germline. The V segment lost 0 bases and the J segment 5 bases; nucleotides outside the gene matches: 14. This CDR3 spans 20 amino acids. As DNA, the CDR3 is TGTGCCAGCAGCCAAGATGTACTAGCGGGGGGCATGTTGGGGAACAATGAGCAGTTCTTC. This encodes CASSQDVLAGGMLGNNEQFF.

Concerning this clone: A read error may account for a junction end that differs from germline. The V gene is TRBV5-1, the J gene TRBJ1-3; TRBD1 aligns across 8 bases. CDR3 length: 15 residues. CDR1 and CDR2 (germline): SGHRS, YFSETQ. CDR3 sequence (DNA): TGCGCCAGCAGCTTAGGACAGGGCTCTGAAAACACCATATATTTT. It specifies CASSLGQGSENTIYF.

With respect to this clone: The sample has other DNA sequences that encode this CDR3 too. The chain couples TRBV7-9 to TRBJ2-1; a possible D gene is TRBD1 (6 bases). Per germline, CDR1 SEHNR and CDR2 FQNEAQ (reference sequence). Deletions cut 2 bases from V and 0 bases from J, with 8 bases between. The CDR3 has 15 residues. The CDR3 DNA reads TGTGCCAGCAGCTTAAGGGGGAGCTCCTACAATGAGCAGTTCTTC. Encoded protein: CASSLRGSSYNEQFF.

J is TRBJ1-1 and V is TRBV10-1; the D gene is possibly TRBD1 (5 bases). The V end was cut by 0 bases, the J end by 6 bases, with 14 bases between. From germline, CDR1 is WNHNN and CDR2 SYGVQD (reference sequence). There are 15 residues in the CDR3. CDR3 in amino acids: CASSESTVRPPEAFF. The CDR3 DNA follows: TGCGCCAGCAGTGAGTCGACAGTTCGACCTCCTGAAGCTTTCTTT.

The CDR3 spells CASSLVQGAGTEAFF. The CDR3 bases are TGCGCCAGCAGCTTGGTCCAGGGGGCGGGTACTGAAGCTTTCTTT. This chain joins TRBV5-1 and TRBJ1-1; TRBD1 matches at 8 bases. CDR1 is SGHRS, CDR2 YFSETQ, per germline. V was pared by 0 bases and J by 5 bases, with 6 bases of the junction left unmatched. CDR3 length equals 15 residues.

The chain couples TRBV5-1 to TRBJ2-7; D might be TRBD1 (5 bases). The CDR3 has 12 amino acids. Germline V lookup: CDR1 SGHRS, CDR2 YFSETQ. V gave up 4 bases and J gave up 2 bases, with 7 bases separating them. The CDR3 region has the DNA TGCGCCAGCAGCGACAGAACCTACGAGCAGTACTTC. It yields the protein CASSDRTYEQYF. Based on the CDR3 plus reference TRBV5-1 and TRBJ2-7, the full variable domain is KAGVTQTPRYLIKTRGQQVTLSCSPISGHRSVSWYQQTPGQGLQFLFEYFSETQRNKGNFPGRFSGRQFSNSRSEMNVSTLELGDSALYLCASSDRTYEQYFGPGTRLTVT.

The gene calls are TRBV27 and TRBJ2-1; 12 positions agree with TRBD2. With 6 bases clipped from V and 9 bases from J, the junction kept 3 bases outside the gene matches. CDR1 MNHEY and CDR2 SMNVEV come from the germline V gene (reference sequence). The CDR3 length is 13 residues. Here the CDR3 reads CASRLAGGSEQFF. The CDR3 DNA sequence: TGTGCCAGCAGGCTAGCGGGAGGGAGTGAGCAGTTCTTC.

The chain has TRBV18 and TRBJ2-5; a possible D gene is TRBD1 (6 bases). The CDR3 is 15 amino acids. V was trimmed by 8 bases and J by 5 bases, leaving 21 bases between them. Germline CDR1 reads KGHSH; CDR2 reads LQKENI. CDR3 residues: CASTLTGQGTETQYF. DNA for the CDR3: TGTGCCAGCACCCTCACCGGCCAGGGGACGGAGACCCAGTACTTC.

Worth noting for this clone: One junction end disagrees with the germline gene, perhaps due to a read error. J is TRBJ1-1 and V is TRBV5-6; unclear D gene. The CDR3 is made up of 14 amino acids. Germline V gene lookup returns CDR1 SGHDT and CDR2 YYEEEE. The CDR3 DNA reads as TGTGCCAGCAGCAAAACTGGGGAGAACATTGAAGCTTTCTTT. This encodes CASSKTGENIEAFF.

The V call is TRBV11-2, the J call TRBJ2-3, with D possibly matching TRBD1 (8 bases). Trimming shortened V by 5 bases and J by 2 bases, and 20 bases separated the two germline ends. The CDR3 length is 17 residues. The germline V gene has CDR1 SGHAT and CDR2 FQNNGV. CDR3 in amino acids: CASSPRGREINTDTQYF. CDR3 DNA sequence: TGTGCCAGCAGCCCCAGGGGGCGGGAGATTAACACAGATACGCAGTATTTT.

The CDR3 sequence: CASSPRDRGRFTEAFF. As DNA, the CDR3 is TGTGCCAGCAGCCCTCGGGACAGGGGGCGTTTTACTGAAGCTTTCTTT. The V gene is TRBV3-1 (or the pseudogene TRBV3-2), the J gene TRBJ1-1; the match to TRBD1 covers 12 bases. The germline gives CDR1 LGHDT, CDR2 YNNKEL (reference sequence). CDR3 length: 16 amino acids. V trimming: 4 bases; J trimming: 5 bases; junction bases outside the gene matches: 8.

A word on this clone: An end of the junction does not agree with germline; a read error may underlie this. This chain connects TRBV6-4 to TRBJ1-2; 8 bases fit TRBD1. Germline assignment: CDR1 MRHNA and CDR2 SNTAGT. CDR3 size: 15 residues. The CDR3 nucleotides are TGTGTCAGCACTAGCTTACCTGGGACAGGCTATGGCTACACCTTC. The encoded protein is CVSTSLPGTGYGYTF.

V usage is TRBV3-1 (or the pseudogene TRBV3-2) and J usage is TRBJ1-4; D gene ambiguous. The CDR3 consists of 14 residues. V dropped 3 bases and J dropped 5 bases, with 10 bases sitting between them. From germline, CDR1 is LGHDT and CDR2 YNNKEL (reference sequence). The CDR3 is CASSQTLKNEKLFF. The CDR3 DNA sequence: TGTGCCAGCAGCCAGACACTTAAGAATGAAAAACTGTTTTTT.

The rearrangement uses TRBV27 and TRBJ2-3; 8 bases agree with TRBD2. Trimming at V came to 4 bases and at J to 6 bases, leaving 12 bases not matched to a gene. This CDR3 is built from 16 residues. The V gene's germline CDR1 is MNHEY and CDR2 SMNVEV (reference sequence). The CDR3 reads CASSSPSSGSLDTQYF. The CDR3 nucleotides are TGTGCCAGCAGTTCCCCCTCCAGCGGGAGTTTGGATACGCAGTATTTT.

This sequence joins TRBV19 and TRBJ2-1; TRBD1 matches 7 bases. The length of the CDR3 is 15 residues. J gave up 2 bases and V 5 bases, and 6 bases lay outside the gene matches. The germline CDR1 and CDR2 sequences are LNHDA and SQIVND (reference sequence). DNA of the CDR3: TGTGCCAGTAGTGTACAGGGGACCCCCTACAATGAGCAGTTCTTC. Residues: CASSVQGTPYNEQFF.

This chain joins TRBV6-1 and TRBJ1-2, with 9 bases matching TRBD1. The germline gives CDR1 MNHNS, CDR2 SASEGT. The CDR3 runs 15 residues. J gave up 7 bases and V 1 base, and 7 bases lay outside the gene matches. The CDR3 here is CASSEVGTGYRGYTF. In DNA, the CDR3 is TGTGCCAGCAGTGAAGTCGGGACAGGGTATCGTGGCTACACCTTC.